This TCR beta chain originates from a study of T cell responses to AZD1222 COVID-19 vaccine. The V segment lost 5 bases and the J segment 7 bases; nucleotides outside the gene matches: 11. Germline values: CDR1 LNHDA, CDR2 SQIVND (reference sequence). There are 15 residues in the CDR3. TCRdb's table, derived via immunoSEQ multiplex PCR, lists solely in-frame clones and lacks some. The sample records fewer than 150,000 clones, approximately 86% being singletons. The sequence derives from an adult in good health. The chain employs TRBV19 and TRBJ2-1; TRBD2 matches 7 bases. The material was peripheral blood, obtained on day 0 of AZD1222 vaccination. Here the CDR3 reads CASSPRAGEWNEQFF. CDR3 bases: TGTGCCAGTAGTCCCAGGGCGGGAGAGTGGAATGAGCAGTTCTTC.